Reported below is one TCR beta chain. Its antigen is undetermined. The V gene end was trimmed by 3 bases and the J gene end by 3 bases; junction bases not matched to a gene: 2. Germline V gene lookup returns CDR1 MGHRA and CDR2 YSYEKL. This CDR3 contains 13 residues. 5'RACE template switching produced TCR cDNA carrying a universal primer site and UMIs. Each CDR3 protein gets one entry after TCRdb re-called the 5' RACE reads with MiXCR. This sample carries 120,000 or so distinct CDR3 sequences, about 8.4% of them seen once, and the ten largest clones take 40%. This sample was taken from a study of T cells after yellow fever vaccination. Findings and caveats of the study: Reappearing after the booster were most of the clones from primary vaccination (96% CD4, around 88% CD8). Contamination by abundant bulk-population clonotypes could be present in FACS-sorted repertoires. Although most clonotypes did not, a small share appeared in both CD4 and CD8 compartments.

This TCR derives from a man younger than 30 who received the YFV17D yellow fever vaccine. The gene calls are TRBV4-1 and TRBJ2-7, with 7 bases matching TRBD1. Sequenced material: CD8+ T cells sorted from PBMCs, taken on the day of the yellow fever booster vaccination. The CDR3 is CASSHRQGYEQYF. CDR3 DNA: TGCGCCAGCAGCCACAGACAGGGCTACGAGCAGTACTTC.